A selection of T cell receptor beta chains follows, all from one sample in a study of blood T cell repertoires in COVID-19. Profiling relied on immunoSEQ multiplex PCR, and the TCRdb table lists in-frame clones only, not all of them. Altogether under 200,000 clones are present, roughly three quarters being singletons, with the ten largest covering 5.5% to 7%. Material for sequencing was peripheral blood. The receptors come from a woman aged 40 to 50 with COVID-19, enrolled during active disease. The CDR3 runs from the conserved cysteine through the conserved F or W. The order of the fields is D gene, V gene, J gene, clone size, CDR3 protein, CDR3 DNA. A D gene is named only where the DNA matches it firmly. Expanded clones get a size class; other rows say once, few or many, or leave the size out.

>-|TRBV12-3/TRBV12-4|TRBJ1-6|once
CASRVGGYSPLHF
TGTGCCAGCAGGGTGGGGGGGTATTCACCCCTCCACTTT
>-|TRBV6-5|TRBJ1-5|once
CASSPQGESNQPQHF
TGTGCCAGCAGTCCACAGGGAGAGAGTAATCAGCCCCAGCATTTT
>-|TRBV5-1|TRBJ2-5|-
CASSLEYQETQYF
TGCGCCAGCAGCTTGGAATATCAAGAGACCCAGTACTTC
>-|TRBV14|TRBJ1-5|-
CASSAPGQPQHF
TGTGCCAGCAGCGCTCCGGGACAGCCCCAGCATTTT
>TRBD2|TRBV5-1|TRBJ2-5|-
CASSLVPGGIQETQYF
TGCGCCAGCAGCTTGGTCCCGGGGGGAATCCAAGAGACCCAGTACTTC
>-|TRBV2|TRBJ2-1|-
CASSGEYEQFF
TGTGCCAGCAGTGGGGAGTATGAGCAGTTCTTC
>TRBD2|TRBV18|TRBJ2-5|-
CASSPPGLAGGRETQYF
TGTGCCAGCTCACCACCGGGACTAGCGGGGGGAAGAGAGACCCAGTACTTC
>TRBD2|TRBV5-8|TRBJ2-1|-
CASSLMAGGFSYNEQFF
TGTGCCAGCAGCTTGATGGCGGGAGGGTTCTCCTACAATGAGCAGTTCTTC
>-|TRBV24-1|TRBJ2-1|-
CATGRQEVRGVYNEQFF
TGTGCCACCGGACGCCAGGAGGTGCGGGGCGTCTACAATGAGCAGTTCTTC
>TRBD1|TRBV27|TRBJ2-7|-
CASSFRPGQGSYEQYF
TGTGCCAGCAGTTTCAGACCGGGACAGGGGTCCTACGAGCAGTACTTC
>TRBD1|TRBV11-2|TRBJ1-1|few
CASSSGTALLNTEAFF
TGTGCCAGCAGCTCCGGGACAGCCCTTTTGAACACTGAAGCTTTCTTT
>-|TRBV12-3/TRBV12-4|TRBJ1-2|-
CASTPTVNYGYTF
TGTGCCAGCACCCCGACAGTAAACTATGGCTACACCTTC
>TRBD2|TRBV7-2|TRBJ2-1|-
CASLTGGGAPNEQFF
TGTGCCAGCCTTACGGGCGGGGGGGCGCCCAATGAGCAGTTCTTC
>-|TRBV7-6|TRBJ2-1|once
CASSSPTRGYNEQFF
TGTGCCAGCAGCTCGCCCACCCGCGGGTACAATGAGCAGTTCTTC
>-|TRBV19|TRBJ1-1|-
CASSPPGGRAFF
TGTGCCAGTAGTCCTCCGGGGGGAAGGGCTTTCTTT
>-|TRBV5-5|TRBJ2-7|-
CASSLGRVLYEQYF
TGTGCCAGCAGCTTGGGCAGGGTGTTATACGAGCAGTACTTC
>TRBD1|TRBV7-9|TRBJ1-4|few
CASSLGTGGSVTNEKLFF
TGTGCCAGCAGCCTAGGGACAGGGGGCTCGGTCACTAATGAAAAACTGTTTTTT
>-|TRBV5-4|TRBJ1-1|-
CASSLERAEAFF
TGTGCCAGCAGCTTGGAGAGGGCTGAAGCTTTCTTT
>TRBD1|TRBV6-1|TRBJ2-1|-
CASSENQGQGWNEQFF
TGTGCCAGCAGTGAAAACCAGGGACAGGGATGGAATGAGCAGTTCTTC
>TRBD1|TRBV5-4|TRBJ1-6|-
CASSPTGSGSPLHF
TGTGCCAGCAGCCCGACAGGGTCGGGCTCACCCCTCCACTTT
>-|TRBV9|TRBJ2-3|-
CASSVGQEPTDTQYF
TGTGCCAGCAGCGTAGGACAGGAACCCACAGATACGCAGTATTTT
>TRBD2|TRBV30|TRBJ2-3|-
CAWSTTSGVTDTQYF
TGTGCCTGGAGTACGACTAGCGGGGTCACAGATACGCAGTATTTT
>-|TRBV6-1|TRBJ1-4|-
CASSEVGGDSEKLFF
TGTGCCAGCAGTGAAGTTGGAGGGGATAGTGAAAAACTGTTTTTT
>-|TRBV5-1|TRBJ2-7|-
CASSLGLTYEQYF
TGCGCCAGCAGCTTGGGTTTAACCTACGAGCAGTACTTC
>-|TRBV7-6|TRBJ2-7|-
CASSPFSVAGVREQYF
TGTGCCAGCAGCCCGTTCTCAGTAGCCGGGGTCCGCGAGCAGTACTTC
>TRBD1|TRBV2|TRBJ1-5|-
CASSPGTGNQPQHF
TGTGCCAGCAGTCCCGGGACAGGGAATCAGCCCCAGCATTTT
>-|TRBV5-1|TRBJ2-3|few
CASSLERDTQYF
TGCGCCAGCAGCTTGGAGCGGGATACGCAGTATTTT
>TRBD1|TRBV28|TRBJ1-2|-
CASSSDREDSYGYTF
TGTGCCAGCAGTTCGGACAGGGAAGATTCCTATGGCTACACCTTC
>-|TRBV3-1/TRBV3-2|TRBJ2-3|-
CASSRTQGDTQYF
TGTGCCAGCAGCCGAACGCAGGGAGATACGCAGTATTTT
>-|TRBV27|TRBJ2-2|-
CASSLSGVPGELFF
TGTGCCAGCAGTTTGTCAGGGGTTCCCGGGGAGCTGTTTTTT
>-|TRBV3-1/TRBV3-2|TRBJ1-1|-
CASSPTRGVRGGVGEAFF
TGTGCCAGCAGCCCCACGAGGGGAGTCCGAGGGGGAGTGGGTGAAGCTTTCTTT
>TRBD2|TRBV18|TRBJ2-1|-
CASSPLGGGYNEQFF
TGTGCCAGCTCACCGTTGGGCGGGGGATACAATGAGCAGTTCTTC
>-|TRBV5-5|TRBJ2-2|-
CASSSGGPNTGELFF
TGTGCCAGCAGCTCGGGGGGCCCGAACACCGGGGAGCTGTTTTTT
>-|TRBV5-1|TRBJ1-5|-
CASSPDAGNNQPQHF
TGCGCCAGCAGCCCGGATGCGGGGAACAATCAGCCCCAGCATTTT
>TRBD2|TRBV6-6|TRBJ2-3|-
CASSWTRSGNTDTQYF
TGTGCCAGCAGCTGGACTAGAAGCGGAAACACAGATACGCAGTATTTT
>TRBD1|TRBV25-1|TRBJ2-7|-
CASSPPGTGVAEQYF
TGTGCCAGCAGTCCCCCCGGGACAGGGGTTGCCGAGCAGTACTTC
>-|TRBV10-3|TRBJ1-2|-
CAISGGVGANYGYTF
TGTGCCATCAGTGGGGGGGTGGGAGCAAACTATGGCTACACCTTC
>-|TRBV30|TRBJ1-2|-
CACPQGLDGGYTF
TGTGCCTGCCCCCAGGGGCTAGACGGTGGCTACACCTTC
>TRBD1|TRBV27|TRBJ2-7|few
CASGAGTGGLEQYF
TGTGCCAGTGGGGCCGGGACAGGGGGTCTCGAGCAGTACTTC
>-|TRBV4-1|TRBJ2-5|-
CASSLAGPSETQYF
TGCGCCAGCAGCTTGGCGGGGCCTTCAGAGACCCAGTACTTC
>-|TRBV5-4|TRBJ1-3|-
CASSPGHGNTIYF
TGTGCCAGCAGCCCGGGACATGGAAACACCATATATTTT
>TRBD2|TRBV6-5|TRBJ2-7|-
CASRAAGGPYEQYF
TGTGCCAGCAGGGCAGCGGGAGGCCCCTACGAGCAGTACTTC
>TRBD1|TRBV6-2/TRBV6-3|TRBJ2-7|-
CASSSRDRDSYEQYF
TGTGCCAGCAGTTCCCGGGACAGGGACTCCTACGAGCAGTACTTC
>-|TRBV6-5|TRBJ2-3|few
CASMGPADTQYF
TGTGCCAGCATGGGGCCCGCGGATACGCAGTATTTT
>-|TRBV14|TRBJ2-2|-
CASSPKFLAGELFF
TGTGCCAGCAGCCCGAAATTTTTAGCCGGGGAGCTGTTTTTT
>TRBD2|TRBV3-1/TRBV3-2|TRBJ2-7|-
CASSSRTSGSPYEQYF
TGTGCCAGCAGCTCCCGGACTAGCGGGTCTCCCTACGAGCAGTACTTC
>TRBD2|TRBV3-1/TRBV3-2|TRBJ2-1|-
CASSHGTSYYNEQFF
TGTGCCAGCAGTCATGGGACTAGCTACTACAATGAGCAGTTCTTC
>TRBD2|TRBV5-1|TRBJ2-1|-
CASSPIAGVFNEQFF
TGCGCCAGCAGTCCTATAGCGGGAGTTTTTAATGAGCAGTTCTTC
>-|TRBV19|TRBJ1-5|-
CASNGGNQPQHF
TGTGCCAGTAACGGGGGCAATCAGCCCCAGCATTTT